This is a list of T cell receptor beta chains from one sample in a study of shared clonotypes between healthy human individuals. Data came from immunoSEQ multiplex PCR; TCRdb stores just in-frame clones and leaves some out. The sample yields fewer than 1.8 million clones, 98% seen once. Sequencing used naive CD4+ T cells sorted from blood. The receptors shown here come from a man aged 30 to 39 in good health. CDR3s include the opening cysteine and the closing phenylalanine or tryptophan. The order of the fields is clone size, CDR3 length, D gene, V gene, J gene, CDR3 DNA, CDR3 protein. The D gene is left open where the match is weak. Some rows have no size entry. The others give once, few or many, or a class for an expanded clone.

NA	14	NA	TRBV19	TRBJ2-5	TGTGCCAGTAGTAATGCAGGGTCTCGGGAGACCCAGTACTTC	CASSNAGSRETQYF
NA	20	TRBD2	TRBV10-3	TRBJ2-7	TGTGCCATCAGTGAGCCGCGACTAGCGGGAGAACAACCCCTAGGCTACGAGCAGTACTTC	CAISEPRLAGEQPLGYEQYF
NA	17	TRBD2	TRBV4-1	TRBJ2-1	TGCGCCAGCAGCCAACTAGCGGGAGGGCCTCCCTACAATGAGCAGTTCTTC	CASSQLAGGPPYNEQFF
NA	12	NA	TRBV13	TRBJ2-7	TGTGCCAGCAGTTCCAAAACCTACGAGCAGTACTTC	CASSSKTYEQYF
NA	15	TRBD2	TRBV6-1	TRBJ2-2	TGTGCCAGCAACGCACTAGCGGGAGTGACCGGGGAGCTGTTTTTT	CASNALAGVTGELFF
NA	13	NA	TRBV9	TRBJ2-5	TGTGCCAGCAGCGTAGGAGTGGAAGAGACCCAGTACTTC	CASSVGVEETQYF
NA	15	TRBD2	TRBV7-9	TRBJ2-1	TGTGCCAGCAGCTTAAGCGGGAAGTCCTACAATGAGCAGTTCTTC	CASSLSGKSYNEQFF
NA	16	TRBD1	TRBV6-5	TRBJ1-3	TGTGCCAGCAGTTATGCCCAGACAGGGGCTGGAAACACCATATATTTT	CASSYAQTGAGNTIYF
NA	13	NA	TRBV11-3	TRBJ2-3	TGTGCCAGCAGCTGGAGTTCTGGGGATACGCAGTATTTT	CASSWSSGDTQYF
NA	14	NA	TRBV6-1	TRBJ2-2	TGTGCCAGTCGGAGGCAGTCGAACACCGGGGAGCTGTTTTTT	CASRRQSNTGELFF
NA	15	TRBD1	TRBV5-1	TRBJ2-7	TGCGCCAGCAGCTGGGGACAGGTTTCGTATGACGAGCAGTACTTC	CASSWGQVSYDEQYF
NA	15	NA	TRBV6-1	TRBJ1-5	TGTGCCAGCAACCTGGACAGCAATAGCAATCAGCCCCAGCATTTT	CASNLDSNSNQPQHF
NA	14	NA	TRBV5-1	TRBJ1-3	TGCGCCAGCAAGGAATCTGACTCTGGAAACACCATATATTTT	CASKESDSGNTIYF
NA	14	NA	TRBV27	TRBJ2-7	TGTGCCAGCCTACCATGGGACATCTCCTACGAGCAGTACTTC	CASLPWDISYEQYF
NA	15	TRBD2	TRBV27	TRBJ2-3	TGTGCCAGCAGCAGAGCGGGGACTAGCACAGATACGCAGTATTTT	CASSRAGTSTDTQYF
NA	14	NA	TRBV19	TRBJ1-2	TGTGCCAGTAGTACCGAAAGACAGAGTACTGGCTACACCTTC	CASSTERQSTGYTF
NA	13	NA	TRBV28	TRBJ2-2	TGTGCCAGCAGGCTGGCGGGAACCGGGGAGCTGTTTTTT	CASRLAGTGELFF
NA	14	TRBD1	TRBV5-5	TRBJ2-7	TGTGCCAGCAGATCCGGACAGGAGACCTACGAGCAGTACTTC	CASRSGQETYEQYF
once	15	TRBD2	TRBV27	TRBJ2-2	TGTGCCAGCAGGGGCAGCGGGAGAAAGGTCGGGGAGCTGTTTTTT	CASRGSGRKVGELFF
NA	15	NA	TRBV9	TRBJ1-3	TGTGCCAGCAGCGTAAGTGAAAACTCTGGAAACACCATATATTTT	CASSVSENSGNTIYF
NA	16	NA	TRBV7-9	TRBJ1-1	TGTGCCAGCAGCTCCGATCGTCAGGGACGGGGCACTGAAGCTTTCTTT	CASSSDRQGRGTEAFF
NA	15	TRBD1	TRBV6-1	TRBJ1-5	TGTGCCAGCAGTGCCCTGACAGGGCTTGAACAGCCCCAGCATTTT	CASSALTGLEQPQHF
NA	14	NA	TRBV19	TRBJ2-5	TGTGCCAGTGGCAATTGGGGGTTCCAAGAGACCCAGTACTTC	CASGNWGFQETQYF
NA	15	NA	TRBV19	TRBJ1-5	TGTGCCAGTAGGGGCAGGGTGGACAGCAATCAGCCCCAGCATTTT	CASRGRVDSNQPQHF
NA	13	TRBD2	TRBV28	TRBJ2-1	TGTGCCAGCAGCGCGGGAGTGCCAAATGAGCAGTTCTTC	CASSAGVPNEQFF
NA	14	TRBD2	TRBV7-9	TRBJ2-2	TGTGCCAGAACCGGGACTAGTGTTCCCGGGGAGCTGTTTTTT	CARTGTSVPGELFF
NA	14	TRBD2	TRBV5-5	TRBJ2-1	TGTGCCAGCAGCTTGCGGCTAGCGGGCTCTGAGCAGTTCTTC	CASSLRLAGSEQFF
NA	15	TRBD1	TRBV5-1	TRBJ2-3	TGCGCCAGCAGCTTGTCGGACAGGGTAACAGATACGCAGTATTTT	CASSLSDRVTDTQYF
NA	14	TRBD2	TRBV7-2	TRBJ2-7	TGTGCCAGCAGCGTAGGACTAGCGGGAGCCGAGCAGTACTTC	CASSVGLAGAEQYF
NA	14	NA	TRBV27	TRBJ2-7	TGTGCCAGCAGTTTATCGAGAGCCTCCTACGAGCAGTACTTC	CASSLSRASYEQYF
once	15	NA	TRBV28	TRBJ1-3	TGTGCCAGCAGCCCCCCAGGGGCGCATGGAAACACCATATATTTT	CASSPPGAHGNTIYF
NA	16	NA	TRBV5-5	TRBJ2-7	TGTGCCAGCAGCTTGGGCCCCCAAGGCAGCTCCTACGAGCAGTACTTC	CASSLGPQGSSYEQYF
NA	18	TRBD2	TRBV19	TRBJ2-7	TGTGCCAGTAGCACCGGGACTAGCGGGAGAATCAACCCCTACGAGCAGTACTTC	CASSTGTSGRINPYEQYF
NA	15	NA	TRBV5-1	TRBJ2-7	TGCGCCAGCAGCTGGGGTTTAGCGTTCACCTACGAGCAGTACTTC	CASSWGLAFTYEQYF
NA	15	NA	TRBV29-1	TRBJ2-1	TGCAGCGTTGAAGGATCCAGTCGGGGGTACAATGAGCAGTTCTTC	CSVEGSSRGYNEQFF
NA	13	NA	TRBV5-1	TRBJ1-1	TGCGCCAGCAGCGATGGAGGCTCGGGTGAAGCTTTCTTT	CASSDGGSGEAFF
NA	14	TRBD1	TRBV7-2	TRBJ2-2	TGTGCCAGCAGCACTCGGACAGGGTCCGGGGAGCTGTTTTTT	CASSTRTGSGELFF
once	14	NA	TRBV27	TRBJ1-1	TGTGCCAGCAGTTTAGGCCGGAGGAACACTGAAGCTTTCTTT	CASSLGRRNTEAFF